Below, 5 T cell receptor beta chains from the same sample are listed, as sequenced in a study of Graves' ophthalmopathy and Graves' hyperthyroidism. For repertoire sequencing, the TCR beta CDR3 regions were amplified from RNA transcripts. First-round RT-PCR used HTBI primers; second-round multiplex PCR followed. Via MiXCR, TCRdb re-called the multiplex PCR reads, giving one row per CDR3 protein. The sample yields nearly 400,000 distinct CDR3 sequences, 15% to 20% seen once. The sample was peripheral blood. The receptors come from a woman under 30 with Graves' ophthalmopathy.

This clonotype was counted at least ten times. The chain combines TRBV20-1 with TRBJ2-2; a weak D match, TRBD2 (6 bases). This CDR3 comprises 14 residues. V lost 2 bases, J lost 3 bases, and 10 bases lay in between. Germline values: CDR1 DFQATT, CDR2 SNEGSKA (reference sequence). CDR3 bases: TGCAGTGCTAGACTAGCGAGAGACACCGGGGAGCTGTTTTTT. Its protein product is CSARLARDTGELFF.

This clonotype was detected many times. The chain combines TRBV6-4 with TRBJ2-2; a possible D gene is TRBD1 (6 bases). The germline V and J ends were trimmed by 0 bases and 3 bases, with 8 bases remaining between them. CDR1 and CDR2 (germline): MRHNA, SNTAGT. There are 15 residues in the CDR3. The CDR3 sequence: CASSDSAGDTGELFF. CDR3 nucleotide sequence: TGTGCCAGCAGTGACTCAGCAGGGGACACCGGGGAGCTGTTTTTT.

This clonotype was observed at least ten times. The chain has TRBV12-3 or TRBV12-4 and TRBJ2-5, with D possibly TRBD2 on 7 matching bases. CDR3 length: 13 amino acids. Trimming shortened V by 6 bases and J by 5 bases, and 13 bases separated the two germline ends. CDR3 in DNA: TGTGCCAGCAGGCCACAGGGAGGGGAGACCCAGTACTTC. This encodes CASRPQGGETQYF.

The sample holds many counts of this clonotype. The J gene is TRBJ2-5, the V gene TRBV7-2; no definite D call. This CDR3 is 14 amino acids long. Trimming left V 1 base short and J 0 bases short, with 6 bases between. The germline CDR1 and CDR2 sequences are SGHTA and FQGNSA. CDR3 residues: CASSLESYQETQYF. The CDR3 DNA reads TGTGCCAGCAGCTTAGAATCGTACCAAGAGACCCAGTACTTC.

This sequence joins TRBV6-4 and TRBJ2-7; 11 bases fit TRBD1. Losses at the gene ends were 5 bases for V and 3 bases for J; bases not matched to a gene: 9. This CDR3 is 16 amino acids long. The germline gives CDR1 MRHNA, CDR2 SNTAGT. CDR3 DNA: TGTGCCAGCAGTCGACTCCCCGGGACAGGGGGCTACGAGCAGTACTTC. Protein sequence: CASSRLPGTGGYEQYF.